The 10 T cell receptor beta chains in this list originate from one sample, sequenced in a study of T cell repertoires in aging, cancer and after chemotherapy. Rearranged V-D-J TRB sequences were amplified with a mixed TRB-A/B primer pool. TCRdb reprocessed the multiplex PCR reads via MiXCR and lists one record per CDR3 protein. The sample includes around 4,900 distinct CDR3 sequences, 64% of them seen just once. Peripheral blood genomic DNA, not sorted cells or RNA, was the template. The sequenced sample consisted of blood. The source of these receptors is a human donor with a solid tumor.

The V call is TRBV27, the J call TRBJ2-1; no firm D call. Germline assignment: CDR1 MNHEY and CDR2 SMNVEV (reference sequence). V was trimmed by 4 bases and J by 6 bases, leaving 7 bases between them. CDR3 length equals 12 residues. The CDR3 loop is CASSSARNEQFF. In DNA form, the CDR3 reads TGTGCCAGCAGTTCCGCACGCAATGAGCAGTTCTTC.

In its sample, this clonotype was seen a few times. J is TRBJ1-2 and V is TRBV6-2 or TRBV6-3, with a possible D match to TRBD1 (5 bases). The V end lost 2 bases, the J end lost 5 bases, and 9 bases lay between the germline ends. The CDR3 consists of 13 residues. Germline CDR1 and CDR2: MNHEY and SVGEGT. The CDR3 reads CASSYDRQYGYTF. The DNA of the CDR3 is TGTGCCAGCAGTTACGATCGACAGTATGGCTACACCTTC.

CDR3 sequence reads: CASSRLGLAGGSNEQFF. DNA for the CDR3: TGTGCCAGCAGCCGGCTCGGACTAGCGGGAGGGAGCAATGAGCAGTTCTTC. The V gene is TRBV7-6, the J gene TRBJ2-1; 15 positions match TRBD2. Germline CDR1 SGHVS, CDR2 FNYEAQ. V lost 5 bases, J lost 6 bases, and 8 bases stayed unmatched. The CDR3 is 17 amino acids.

Remarks on this clonotype: The junction departs from the called germline gene at one end, perhaps through a read error. This sequence joins TRBV5-1 and TRBJ2-7, with 10 positions matching TRBD2. The CDR3 has 15 residues. Looked up from germline, CDR1 is SGHRS and CDR2 is YFSETQ. This CDR3 is CASSIWTSGVYEQYF. As DNA, the CDR3 is TGTGCCAGCAGCATTTGGACTAGCGGAGTCTACGAGCAGTACTTC.

This chain joins TRBV7-2 and TRBJ2-1; 7 nucleotides align to TRBD1. CDR1 and CDR2 (germline): SGHTA, FQGNSA. The length of the CDR3 is 15 residues. Trimming removed 1 base from V and 4 bases from J; junction bases left unmatched: 4. The CDR3 reads CASSLVGTAYNEQFF. In nucleotides, the CDR3 is TGTGCCAGCAGCTTAGTAGGGACAGCATACAATGAGCAGTTCTTC.

Written as DNA, the CDR3 is TGTGCCAGCAGTTTGAGATTCGGCACTGAAGCTTTCTTT. This codes for CASSLRFGTEAFF. The rearrangement links TRBV6-5 to TRBJ1-1; D not resolved. The germline gives CDR1 MNHEY, CDR2 SVGAGI. The CDR3 consists of 13 residues. Deletions cut 4 bases from V and 4 bases from J, with 10 bases between.

The V and J genes are TRBV7-3 and TRBJ1-6; tentatively, D is TRBD1 (5 bases). V lost 2 bases and J lost 10, with 9 bases in between. The CDR3 extends over 13 amino acids. Germline loops: CDR1 SGHTA, CDR2 FQGTGA. CDR3 sequence (DNA): TGTGCCAGCAGCTTACACAGGACCTCACCCCTCCACTTT. Its translation: CASSLHRTSPLHF.

V and J are TRBV7-2 and TRBJ2-7; possibly TRBD2 for D (6 bases). V shed 4 bases and J shed 4 bases, with 14 bases lying between them. Germline V lookup: CDR1 SGHTA, CDR2 FQGNSA. The CDR3 extends over 14 amino acids. The CDR3 bases are TGTGCCAGCAGCTCGCAGCCGGGACTGTACGAGCAGTACTTC. Protein sequence: CASSSQPGLYEQYF.

The genes are TRBV14 and TRBJ1-2; tentative D call: TRBD1 (5 bases). Per germline, CDR1 SGHDN and CDR2 FVKESK. The ends were cut back, 6 bases at V and 7 bases at J, with 18 bases in the middle. This CDR3 has 14 residues. CDR3 region: CASRPITGVRGYTF. Here the CDR3 DNA reads TGTGCCAGCAGACCTATCACAGGTGTCCGTGGCTACACCTTC.

V and J are TRBV6-5 and TRBJ2-2; possibly TRBD1 for D (7 bases). V dropped 4 bases and J dropped 5 bases, with 20 bases sitting between them. The CDR3 covers 17 residues. Germline CDR1 reads MNHEY; CDR2 reads SVGAGI. The CDR3 DNA reads TGTGCCAGCAGTTCGCTCCAGGGGGGAAGGGGGACCGGGGAGCTGTTTTTT. Encoded protein: CASSSLQGGRGTGELFF.